One sample yielded the 8 T cell receptor beta chains listed below, sequenced in a study of CD8 T cells in ankylosing spondylitis. Findings and caveats of the study: Seemingly characteristic of ankylosing spondylitis blood was a TCR beta motif consisting of roughly 8 highly homologous variants.

Antigens for these TCRs are unknown. TCRdb re-called the 5' RACE reads through MiXCR, storing one row per CDR3 protein. This sample has about 400,000 distinct CDR3 sequences, with 20% to 25% found just once. Sequencing was performed on blood, either unsorted or a sorted T cell fraction (not recorded which). Source of these receptors: a male donor with ankylosing spondylitis.

This clonotype was picked up a small number of times. The chain links TRBV20-1 to TRBJ2-1; the match to TRBD2 covers 9 bases. Germline lookup yields CDR1 DFQATT and CDR2 SNEGSKA (reference sequence). This CDR3 contains 16 residues. J was trimmed by 3 bases and V by 2 bases; bases with no gene match: 8. CDR3 nucleotide sequence: TGCAGTGCTAGATCAAGACTAGCGGAGAACTACAATGAGCAGTTCTTC. It translates to CSARSRLAENYNEQFF.

This clonotype has more than one count but fewer than ten. This chain connects TRBV4-2 to TRBJ1-2, with 7 bases lining up with TRBD1. Germline CDR1 is LGHNA and CDR2 is YNFKEQ. V trimming: 3 bases; J trimming: 2 bases; junction bases outside the gene matches: 6. CDR3 length: 15 residues. The CDR3 sequence is CASSHRQGANYGYTF. CDR3 nucleotides: TGTGCCAGCAGCCACCGACAGGGAGCAAACTATGGCTACACCTTC.

This clonotype appeared a few times. The chain is built from TRBV6-5 and TRBJ2-3, with 9 bases matching TRBD2. CDR1 MNHEY and CDR2 SVGAGI come from the germline V gene. CDR3 size: 16 residues. V trimming: 2 bases; J trimming: 6 bases; junction bases outside the gene matches: 9. CDR3 sequence reads: CASSYGASGKMDTQYF. CDR3 sequence (DNA): TGTGCCAGCAGTTACGGGGCTAGCGGGAAGATGGATACGCAGTATTTT.

This rearrangement joins TRBV14 to TRBJ2-5, with 7 bases matching TRBD2. Trimming at V came to 1 base and at J to 5 bases, leaving 4 bases not matched to a gene. The CDR3 consists of 14 residues. In germline, CDR1 is SGHDN, CDR2 FVKESK. In DNA, the CDR3 is TGTGCCAGCAGCCAAGTGAGCGGGATGGAGACCCAGTACTTC. It is translated as CASSQVSGMETQYF.

This clonotype was recorded a few times. The V gene is TRBV19, the J gene TRBJ2-2, with D perhaps TRBD2 (5 bases). Germline loops: CDR1 LNHDA, CDR2 SQIVND (reference sequence). CDR3 length: 13 amino acids. Trimming stripped 5 bases from V and 7 bases from J, with 11 bases between. The CDR3: CASSGGSYGELFF. In DNA, the CDR3 is TGTGCCAGTAGTGGAGGATCGTACGGGGAGCTGTTTTTT.

This clonotype was seen more than once but under ten times. The chain combines TRBV29-1 with TRBJ2-3, with TRBD2 matching over 11 bases. The length of the CDR3 is 15 residues. Germline V gene lookup returns CDR1 SQVTM and CDR2 ANQGSEA. Unmatched junction bases numbered 6, after V lost 7 bases and J lost 0 bases. CDR3 DNA: TGCAGCGCAATGACTAGCGGGATGAGCACAGATACGCAGTATTTT. Its protein is CSAMTSGMSTDTQYF.

There are a few counts of this clonotype. The chain has TRBV7-2 and TRBJ1-1, with a tentative D call TRBD1 (5 bases). CDR3 size: 15 residues. Trimming pared 4 bases from V and 1 base from J, leaving 13 bases between. CDR1 is SGHTA, CDR2 FQGNSA, per germline. CDR3 region: CASSSQGRRNTEAFF. The CDR3 DNA sequence: TGTGCCAGCAGCTCCCAGGGTCGACGGAACACTGAAGCTTTCTTT.

The CDR3 region is CSATGDRDNEQFF. CDR3 nucleotides: TGCAGTGCAACCGGTGACAGGGACAATGAGCAGTTCTTC. V usage is TRBV20-1 and J usage is TRBJ2-1; 7 bases match TRBD1. CDR3 size: 13 residues. Per the germline V gene, CDR1 is DFQATT and CDR2 is SNEGSKA (reference sequence). V lost 6 bases and J lost 5; bases outside the gene matches: 7.